This T cell receptor beta chain derives from a study of blood T cell repertoires in COVID-19. Profiling relied on immunoSEQ multiplex PCR, and the TCRdb table lists in-frame clones only, not all of them. The sample yields approximately 180,000 clones, over 80% seen once. Per the germline V gene, CDR1 is SGHNT and CDR2 is YYREEE (reference sequence). V lost 1 base and J 0 bases, leaving 8 bases between the germline ends. The CDR3 totals 15 residues. Seattle cases were enrolled at active infection and followed longitudinally. The chain uses TRBV5-4 and TRBJ1-3; D call uncertain. The material sequenced was peripheral blood. This TCR derives from a middle-aged woman with COVID-19, enrolled during active disease. This chain's CDR3 is CASSLRRSSGNTIYF. CDR3 sequence (DNA): TGTGCCAGCAGCTTGAGGCGGAGCTCTGGAAACACCATATATTTT.